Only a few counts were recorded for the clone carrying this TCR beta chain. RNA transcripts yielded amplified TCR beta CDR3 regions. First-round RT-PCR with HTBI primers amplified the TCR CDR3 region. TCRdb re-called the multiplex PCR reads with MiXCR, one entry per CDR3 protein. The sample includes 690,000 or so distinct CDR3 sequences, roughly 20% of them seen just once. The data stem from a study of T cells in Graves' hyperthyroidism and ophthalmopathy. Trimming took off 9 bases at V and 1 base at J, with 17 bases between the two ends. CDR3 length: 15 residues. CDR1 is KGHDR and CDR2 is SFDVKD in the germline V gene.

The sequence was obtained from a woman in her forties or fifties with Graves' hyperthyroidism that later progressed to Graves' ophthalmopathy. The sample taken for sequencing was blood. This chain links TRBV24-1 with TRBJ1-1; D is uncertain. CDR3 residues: CATPAAAARNTEAFF. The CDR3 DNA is TGTGCCACCCCCGCAGCGGCAGCGAGGAACACTGAAGCTTTCTTT.